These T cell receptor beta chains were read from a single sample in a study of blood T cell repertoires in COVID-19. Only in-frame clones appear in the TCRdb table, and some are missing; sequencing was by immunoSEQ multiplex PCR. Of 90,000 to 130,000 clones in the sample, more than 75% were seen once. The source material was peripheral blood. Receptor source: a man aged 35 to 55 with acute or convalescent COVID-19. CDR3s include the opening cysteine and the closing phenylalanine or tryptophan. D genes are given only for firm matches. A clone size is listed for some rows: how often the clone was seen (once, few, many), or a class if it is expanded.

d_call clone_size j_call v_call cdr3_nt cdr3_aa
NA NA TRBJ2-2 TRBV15 TGTGCCACCAGCAGATCGGGAATGCCGAACACCGGGGAGCTGTTTTTT CATSRSGMPNTGELFF
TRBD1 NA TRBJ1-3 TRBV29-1 TGCAGCGTTGCCCCGACAGGGGGTATGGGAAACACCATATATTTT CSVAPTGGMGNTIYF
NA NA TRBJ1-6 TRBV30 TGTGCCTGGAGTGGGGGACAAGGTGATTCACCCCTCCACTTT CAWSGGQGDSPLHF
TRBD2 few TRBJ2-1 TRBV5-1 TGCGCCAGCAGTCCGGGGGGCGGACTAGCGATCCATGAGCAGTTCTTC CASSPGGGLAIHEQFF
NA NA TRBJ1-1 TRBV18 TGTGCCAGCTCACCACTAGGAGATGAAGCTTTCTTT CASSPLGDEAFF
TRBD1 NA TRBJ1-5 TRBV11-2 TGTGCCAGCAGCCAAGGGACAGGGGGGTTTCAGCCCCAGCATTTT CASSQGTGGFQPQHF
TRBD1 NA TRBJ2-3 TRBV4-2 TGTGCCAGCAGCCAGACAGGGCCGAGCACAGATACGCAGTATTTT CASSQTGPSTDTQYF
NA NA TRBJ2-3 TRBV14 TGTGCCAGCAGCCAAGCTCGCGGAACAGATACGCAGTATTTT CASSQARGTDTQYF
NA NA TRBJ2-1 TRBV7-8 TGTGCCAGCAGCTTTGACTTCAGCGACTACAATGAGCAGTTCTTC CASSFDFSDYNEQFF
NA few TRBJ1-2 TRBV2 TGTGCCAGCAGCCTACAGGGTAACTATGGCTACACCTTC CASSLQGNYGYTF
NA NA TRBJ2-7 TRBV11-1 TGTGCCAGCAGCTTAACCCACGGCTCCTACGAGCAGTACTTC CASSLTHGSYEQYF
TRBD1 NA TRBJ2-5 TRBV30 TGTGCCTGGAGTCTCGACAGGGGTGAGACCCAGTACTTC CAWSLDRGETQYF
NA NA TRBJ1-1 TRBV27 TGTGCCAGCTCTATAGACCAGGTGGGGAGGGGCGGAACTGAAGCTTTCTTT CASSIDQVGRGGTEAFF
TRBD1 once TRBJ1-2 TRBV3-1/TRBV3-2 TGTGCCAGCAGCCTCTACAGGGGGAAAGGCTATGGCTACACCTTC CASSLYRGKGYGYTF
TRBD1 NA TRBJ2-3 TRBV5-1 TGCGCCAGCAGCTTGAATAAGGGGGCTTTTGCAGATACGCAGTATTTT CASSLNKGAFADTQYF
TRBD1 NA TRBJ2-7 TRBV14 TGTGCCAGCAGCATTCGACAGGGATACGAGCAGTACTTC CASSIRQGYEQYF
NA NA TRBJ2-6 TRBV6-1 TGTGCCAGCAGTGAAGACAGGGCTGGGGCCAACGTCCTGACTTTC CASSEDRAGANVLTF
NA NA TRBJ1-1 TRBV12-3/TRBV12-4 TGTGCCAGCAGTTTGTGGCTGAACACTGAAGCTTTCTTT CASSLWLNTEAFF
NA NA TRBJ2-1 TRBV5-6 TGTGCCACTCGGGACTCACGATTTAACTTGAATGAGCAGTTCTTC CATRDSRFNLNEQFF
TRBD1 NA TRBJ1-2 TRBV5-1 TGCGCCAGCAGCTTGGAGGGGGCCGATCTTTATGGCTACACCTTC CASSLEGADLYGYTF
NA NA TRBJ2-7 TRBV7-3 TGTGCCAGCAGCTTAGCAGGGTTAGGCGAGCAGTACTTC CASSLAGLGEQYF
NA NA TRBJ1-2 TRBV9 TGTGCCAGCAGCGTAGCGGCGGGTGGCTACACCTTC CASSVAAGGYTF
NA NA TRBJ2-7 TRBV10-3 TGTGCCACAGAAAACCGGGACTCCTCCTACGAGCAGTACTTC CATENRDSSYEQYF
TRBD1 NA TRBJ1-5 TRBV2 TGTGCCAGCAACTTGGACAGGGAAAATCAGCCCCAGCATTTT CASNLDRENQPQHF
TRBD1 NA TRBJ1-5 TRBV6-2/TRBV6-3 TGTGCCAGCAGTAGAACCGACAGGGGCTTGCATCAGCCCCAGCATTTT CASSRTDRGLHQPQHF
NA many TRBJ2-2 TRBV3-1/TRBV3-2 TGTGCCAGCAGCCAAGACGGTCTGCTAGGTGATGGCGGGGAGCTGTTTTTT CASSQDGLLGDGGELFF
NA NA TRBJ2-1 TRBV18 TGTGCCAGCTCACCACGATCAGGGATAATATCCTACAATGAGCAGTTCTTC CASSPRSGIISYNEQFF
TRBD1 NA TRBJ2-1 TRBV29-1 TGCAGCACTCGGGGGACAGGGGATTTCGGTGAGCAGTTCTTC CSTRGTGDFGEQFF
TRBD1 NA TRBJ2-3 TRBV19 TGTGCCAGTAGTAAAAGCCCCAGGGACAGGGCGGATACGCAGTATTTT CASSKSPRDRADTQYF
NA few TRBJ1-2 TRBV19 TGTGCCAGTAGTCCATCGACAGGCCTTCACTATGGCTACACCTTC CASSPSTGLHYGYTF
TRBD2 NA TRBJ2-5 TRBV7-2 TGTGCCAGCAGCTCATTACTAGCGGGGGGGTGGGAGACCCAGTACTTC CASSSLLAGGWETQYF
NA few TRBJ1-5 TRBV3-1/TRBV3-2 TGTGCCAGCAGCCAGGGGCGCGATCAGCCCCAGCATTTT CASSQGRDQPQHF
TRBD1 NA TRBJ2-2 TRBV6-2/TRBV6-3 TGTGCCAGCAGTGGACAGGCCGGGGAGCTGTTTTTT CASSGQAGELFF
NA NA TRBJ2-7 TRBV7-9 TGTGCCAGCAGCGCTCAGGGTTACGAGCAGTACTTC CASSAQGYEQYF
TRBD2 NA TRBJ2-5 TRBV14 TGTGCCAGCAGCCAACGTGAGCGGGAGCACCAAGAGCCCCAGTACTTC CASSQREREHQEPQYF
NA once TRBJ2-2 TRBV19 TGTGCCAGTAGTACCTTCGGCGGGGAGCTGTTTTTT CASSTFGGELFF
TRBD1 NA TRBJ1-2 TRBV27 TGTGCCAGCAGGAAGACAGGGAACTATGGCTACACCTTC CASRKTGNYGYTF
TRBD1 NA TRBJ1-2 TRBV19 TGTGCCAGTAGTATCCTTCGCGACAGGGGGCGCGGGGGCTACACCTTC CASSILRDRGRGGYTF
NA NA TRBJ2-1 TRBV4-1 TGCGCCAGCAGCCAAGGGGCCCACTACAATGAGCAGTTCTTC CASSQGAHYNEQFF
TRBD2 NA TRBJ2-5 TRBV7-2 TGTGCCAGCAGCTTAGCGCGGTCGACTAGCGGGAGGTATGAGACCCAGTACTTC CASSLARSTSGRYETQYF
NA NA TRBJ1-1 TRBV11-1 TGTGCCAGCAGCTTGACGTCTGAGGGATTAAACACTGAAGCTTTCTTT CASSLTSEGLNTEAFF
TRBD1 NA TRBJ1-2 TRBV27 TGTGCCAGCAGTTTATCGACAGGGTTCGGCTACACCTTC CASSLSTGFGYTF
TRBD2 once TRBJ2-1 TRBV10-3 TGTGCCATCAGTGAGGGGACTAGCGGGAGTAGGAATGAGCAGTTCTTC CAISEGTSGSRNEQFF
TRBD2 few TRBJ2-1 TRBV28 TGTGCCAGCACCGAGAAAGCGGGAGGGAAGTACAATGAGCAGTTCTTC CASTEKAGGKYNEQFF
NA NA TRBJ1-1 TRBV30 TGTGCCTGGGCGGCGGGGCCTATGAACACTGAAGCTTTCTTT CAWAAGPMNTEAFF
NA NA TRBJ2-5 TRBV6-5 TGTGCCAGCAGTTTATTCGGACAGATACAAGAGACCCAGTACTTC CASSLFGQIQETQYF
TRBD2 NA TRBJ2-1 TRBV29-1 TGCAGCGTTGAGGGGGCTAGCGGGGGTTCCCCGTCCAATGAGCAGTTCTTC CSVEGASGGSPSNEQFF
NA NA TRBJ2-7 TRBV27 TGTGCCACCGAGAGACGGGCCGCCGAGGGTCTCGAGCAGTACTTC CATERRAAEGLEQYF
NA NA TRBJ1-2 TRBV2 TGTGCCAGCAGTACAAACCAACAAGCTAACTATGGCTACACCTTC CASSTNQQANYGYTF
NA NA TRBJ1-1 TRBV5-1 TGCGCCAGCAGCTTGCGATTTGAGGGTGCGGCTTTCTTT CASSLRFEGAAFF